These 9 T cell receptor beta chains were sequenced from one sample in a study of shared clonotypes between healthy human individuals. The table came from immunoSEQ multiplex PCR; TCRdb's copy has only in-frame clones and leaves some out. The sample has under 850,000 clones; almost 95% are singletons. CD45RO-negative cells were positively selected for CCR7, leaving out terminally differentiated effector memory CD45RA+ cells. Sequencing was carried out using naive CD8+ T cells sorted from blood. These receptors all stem from a man aged 25 to 40 in good health.

The CDR3 sequence is CASSPRTVPSYNEQFF. CDR3 bases: TGTGCCAGCAGCCCACGGACGGTACCATCCTACAATGAGCAGTTCTTC. J is TRBJ2-1 and V is TRBV7-9, with D hard to call. The CDR3 totals 16 residues. Trimming left V 5 bases short and J 1 base short, with 15 bases between. Per the germline V gene, CDR1 is SEHNR and CDR2 is FQNEAQ (reference sequence).

The J gene is TRBJ2-5, the V gene TRBV11-2; D gene ambiguous. V was shortened by 6 bases and J by 5 bases, with 19 bases between the two germline ends. The CDR3 has 15 amino acids. Germline V gene lookup returns CDR1 SGHAT and CDR2 FQNNGV. CDR3 residues: CASSPGRQGGETQYF. In DNA form, the CDR3 reads TGTGCCAGCAGTCCTGGACGTCAAGGTGGGGAGACCCAGTACTTC.

The CDR3 loop reads CATSRVFRDFRGGTEAFF. For the CDR3, the DNA is TGTGCCACCAGCAGGGTGTTCCGGGACTTTCGAGGGGGCACTGAAGCTTTCTTT. V gene TRBV15 combines with J gene TRBJ1-1, with D possibly matching TRBD1 (6 bases). Germline CDR1 and CDR2: LNHNV and YYDKDF (reference sequence). Trimming removed 3 bases from V and 4 bases from J, with 24 bases in between. The CDR3 consists of 18 residues. Full variable domain (rest looked up from reference TRBV15 and TRBJ1-1): DAMVIQNPRYQVTQFGKPVTLSCSQTLNHNVMYWYQQKSSQAPKLLFHYYDKDFNNEADTPDNFQSRRPNTSFCFLDIRSPGLGDTAMYLCATSRVFRDFRGGTEAFFGQGTRLTVV.

The J gene is TRBJ2-1, the V gene TRBV7-2, with TRBD2 matching 8 bases. J was trimmed by 9 bases and V by 9 bases; bases with no gene match: 16. This CDR3 is built from 15 residues. Germline V CDR1 and CDR2: SGHTA, FQGNSA. The DNA for the CDR3 is TGTGCCAGTCCCCACCCGGGACTAGAACCCGGTGAGCAGTTCTTC. Translating it yields CASPHPGLEPGEQFF.

As regards this clone: A much larger clone sits a single nucleotide away, making a read error possible. The same CDR3 can be traced to other DNA sequences in this sample. This rearrangement joins TRBV28 to TRBJ2-7; no clear D. The CDR3 consists of 11 residues. Germline CDR1 MDHEN, CDR2 SYDVKM. The ends were cut back, 3 bases at V and 4 bases at J, with 4 bases in the middle. This CDR3 is CASSFYYEQYF. The CDR3, as DNA: TGTGCCAGCAGTTTCTATTACGAGCAGTACTTC.

This chain links TRBV4-1 with TRBJ2-7; D is undetermined. Trimming pared 1 base from V and 6 bases from J, leaving 22 bases between. The CDR3 sequence is 17 residues long. The V gene's germline CDR1 is MGHRA and CDR2 YSYEKL. CDR3 in DNA: TGCGCCAGCAGCCAAGTAATCCAGATCCAAGTAATCTGCGAGCAGTACTTC. Translating it yields CASSQVIQIQVICEQYF.

V is TRBV9 and J is TRBJ1-1; D is uncertain. Between the trimmed V and J ends, which lost 3 bases and 1 base, there was a span of 13 bases. The CDR3 spans 15 residues. Per germline, CDR1 SGDLS and CDR2 YYNGEE. The CDR3 is CASSARYGSNTEAFF. CDR3 sequence (DNA): TGTGCCAGCAGCGCAAGGTACGGGTCGAACACTGAAGCTTTCTTT.

This chain uses TRBV7-2 with TRBJ2-7, with 11 bases fitting TRBD2. Per the germline V gene, CDR1 is SGHTA and CDR2 is FQGNSA. The V segment lost 0 bases and the J segment 0 bases; nucleotides outside the gene matches: 13. The length of the CDR3 is 20 residues. CDR3 amino acids: CASSLAGTSGNIRSSYEQYF. The CDR3 DNA reads TGTGCCAGCAGCTTAGCGGGGACTAGCGGTAACATAAGGAGCTCCTACGAGCAGTACTTC.

The chain combines TRBV27 with TRBJ2-1, with 8 bases that match TRBD1. The CDR3 totals 14 residues. Germline CDR1 MNHEY, CDR2 SMNVEV (reference sequence). With 5 bases clipped from V and 7 bases from J, the junction kept 7 bases outside the gene matches. The CDR3 sequence is CASSPGQGRNEQFF. In DNA, the CDR3 is TGTGCCAGCAGTCCTGGACAGGGTCGAAATGAGCAGTTCTTC.